The 20 T cell receptor beta chains below all came from one sample that was sequenced in a study of T cells after yellow fever vaccination. A single record per CDR3 protein comes from TCRdb applying MiXCR to the 5' RACE reads. The table includes approximately 300,000 distinct CDR3 sequences, about an eighth detected once. Sequenced material: CD4+ T cells sorted from PBMCs, taken 45 days after the yellow fever booster vaccination. Source of these receptors: a man in his thirties or forties who received the YFV17D yellow fever vaccine.

V usage is TRBV24-1 and J usage is TRBJ2-1, with no clear D. V shed 3 bases and J shed 9 bases, with 11 bases lying between them. The CDR3 is made up of 13 amino acids. Germline V gives CDR1 KGHDR, CDR2 SFDVKD. The CDR3 region is CATSDRKLTEQFF. The CDR3 DNA is TGTGCCACCAGTGATCGTAAGCTGACTGAGCAGTTCTTC.

This clonotype was seen ten or more times. This sequence joins TRBV5-6 and TRBJ2-2; no reliable D call. Trimming removed 4 bases from V and 0 bases from J, with 13 bases in between. The germline gives CDR1 SGHDT, CDR2 YYEEEE. This CDR3 spans 16 amino acids. The DNA for the CDR3 is TGTGCCAGCAGCCGTGGTGGTTACACGAACACCGGGGAGCTGTTTTTT. Protein: CASSRGGYTNTGELFF.

The gene calls are TRBV29-1 and TRBJ2-5; 8 bases line up with TRBD2. J was trimmed by 2 bases and V by 6 bases; bases with no gene match: 8. CDR1 is SQVTM and CDR2 is ANQGSEA in the germline V gene. This CDR3 is built from 14 residues. CDR3 nucleotide sequence: TGCAGCGTCACGGGGGCTAGCGGGCAAGAGACCCAGTACTTC. Translating gives CSVTGASGQETQYF.

This rearrangement joins TRBV7-9 to TRBJ2-2, with 7 positions matching TRBD2. Trimming took 4 bases from V and 6 from J; bases not matched to a gene: 14. From germline, CDR1 is SEHNR and CDR2 FQNEAQ (reference sequence). The CDR3 runs 17 residues. CDR3 DNA: TGTGCCAGCAGCTCCATAACTCGCGGGAGTTGGTCCGGGGAGCTGTTTTTT. Translation: CASSSITRGSWSGELFF.

This clonotype was seen more than once but under ten times. This chain connects TRBV7-2 to TRBJ2-7; no firm D call. The V end was cut by 1 base, the J end by 3 bases, with 10 bases between. The CDR3 contains 14 residues. Looked up from germline, CDR1 is SGHTA and CDR2 is FQGNSA. The CDR3 sequence: CASSLDVFYYEQYF. In DNA form, the CDR3 reads TGTGCCAGCAGCTTAGATGTATTTTACTACGAGCAGTACTTC.

This clonotype was observed a handful of times. The genes are TRBV3-1 and TRBJ1-1; maybe TRBD1 (5 bases). CDR1 and CDR2 (germline): LGHDT, YNNKEL (reference sequence). The CDR3 runs to 14 residues. Trimming left V 4 bases short and J 5 bases short, with 14 bases between. CDR3 nucleotides: TGTGCCAGCAGCCGGGACCCACGAACGACTGAAGCTTTCTTT. This codes for CASSRDPRTTEAFF.

This clonotype came up a few times. The chain employs TRBV9 and TRBJ2-7; a weak D match, TRBD1 (5 bases). V gave up 2 bases and J gave up 3 bases, with 27 bases separating them. Germline-derived CDR1 and CDR2 are SGDLS and YYNGEE. CDR3 length: 19 residues. The CDR3 region is CASSVIFETGSGAGYEQYF. CDR3 DNA sequence: TGTGCCAGCAGCGTGATTTTTGAAACAGGCTCTGGGGCAGGCTACGAGCAGTACTTC.

The V and J genes are TRBV20-1 and TRBJ2-7; TRBD2 matches at 15 bases. CDR3 length equals 16 residues. J lost 5 bases, V lost 3 bases, and 8 bases had no gene match. Germline assignment: CDR1 DFQATT and CDR2 SNEGSKA (reference sequence). CDR3 loop: CSASVWTSGRADEQYF. DNA of the CDR3: TGCAGTGCTAGTGTCTGGACTAGCGGGAGGGCCGACGAGCAGTACTTC.

The chain uses TRBV12-3 or TRBV12-4 and TRBJ2-1, with a possible D match to TRBD1 (7 bases). Between the trimmed V and J ends, which lost 8 bases and 10 bases, there was a span of 18 bases. CDR3 length equals 13 residues. The CDR3 DNA sequence: TGTGCCAGCCGCGGGAAGGGGGCGGGGGAGCAGTTCTTC. Its protein is CASRGKGAGEQFF.

V usage is TRBV5-1 and J usage is TRBJ2-7, with 9 bases fitting TRBD1. This CDR3 is built from 15 residues. V was pared by 0 bases and J by 3 bases, with 4 bases of the junction left unmatched. The V gene's germline CDR1 is SGHRS and CDR2 YFSETQ. The CDR3 region is CASSLGGTGFYEQYF. CDR3 sequence (DNA): TGCGCCAGCAGCTTGGGGGGGACAGGGTTCTACGAGCAGTACTTC.

The chain joins TRBV29-1 to TRBJ1-6; the D gene is possibly TRBD1 (5 bases). Looked up from germline, CDR1 is SQVTM and CDR2 is ANQGSEA. The CDR3 loop spans 13 amino acids. V lost 6 bases to trimming and J lost 13 bases, with 19 bases between them. The CDR3 spells CSVAGRSGVPLHF. CDR3 nucleotide sequence: TGCAGCGTCGCAGGGAGAAGCGGCGTCCCCCTCCACTTT.

This chain joins TRBV9 and TRBJ2-1; D may correspond to TRBD1 or TRBD2 (7 bases each). Per germline, CDR1 SGDLS and CDR2 YYNGEE. Trimming cost V 2 bases and J 3 bases, with 12 bases left between them. The CDR3 is 15 residues long. The CDR3 sequence: CASSVQGGNYNEQFF. DNA of the CDR3: TGTGCCAGCAGCGTTCAGGGGGGGAACTACAATGAGCAGTTCTTC. Based on the CDR3 plus reference TRBV9 and TRBJ2-1, the full variable domain is DSGVTQTPKHLITATGQRVTLRCSPRSGDLSVYWYQQSLDQGLQFLIQYYNGEERAKGNILERFSAQQFPDLHSELNLSSLELGDSALYFCASSVQGGNYNEQFFGPGTRLTVL.

V usage is TRBV6-1 and J usage is TRBJ2-3; 8 nucleotides match TRBD1. Germline CDR1 and CDR2: MNHNS and SASEGT. The CDR3 spans 16 residues. J lost 1 base, V lost 6 bases, and 9 bases had no gene match. CDR3 sequence (DNA): TGTGCCAGCAGGCCCGGACAGGGACCCGGCACAGATACGCAGTATTTT. It encodes CASRPGQGPGTDTQYF.

The chain combines TRBV11-2 with TRBJ1-3; D is unclear. CDR3 length: 13 amino acids. Germline V gene data show CDR1 as SGHAT and CDR2 as FQNNGV. V dropped 4 bases and J dropped 6 bases, with 10 bases sitting between them. The CDR3 sequence is CASSSLRENTIYF. For the CDR3, the DNA is TGTGCCAGCAGCTCCTTACGGGAAAACACCATATATTTT.

This clonotype has only a few counts. The J gene is TRBJ2-1, the V gene TRBV6-1, with unresolved D. The length of the CDR3 is 18 residues. Trimming took off 1 base at V and 10 bases at J, with 26 bases between the two ends. Germline V gene sequence: CDR1 MNHNS, CDR2 SASEGT. As DNA, the CDR3 is TGTGCCAGCAGTGAAGTTAGGGCTGGAGACCATCGGGTGGGGGAGCAGTTCTTC. Its translation: CASSEVRAGDHRVGEQFF.

This clonotype occurred a few times. The chain uses TRBV5-1 and TRBJ2-3, with 7 bases fitting TRBD1. Germline V gene data show CDR1 as SGHRS and CDR2 as YFSETQ. The CDR3 spans 14 residues. V trimming: 4 bases; J trimming: 7 bases; junction bases outside the gene matches: 9. The CDR3 DNA is TGCGCCAGCAGCACAGGGGAACTAAGGCATACGCAGTATTTT. This translates into CASSTGELRHTQYF.

This clonotype was seen only a few times. The chain recombines TRBV10-1 with TRBJ2-3; no firm D call. Germline CDR1 reads WNHNN; CDR2 reads SYGVQD (reference sequence). Trimming stripped 1 base from V and 10 bases from J, with 12 bases between. The CDR3 length is 13 residues. The CDR3 reads CASSEFSAGAQYF. In nucleotides, the CDR3 is TGCGCCAGCAGTGAGTTTTCAGCTGGGGCGCAGTATTTT.

This clonotype appeared a few times. The gene calls are TRBV12-3 or TRBV12-4 and TRBJ2-7, with D uncertain. The CDR3 extends over 11 amino acids. Trimming took off 6 bases at V and 4 bases at J, with 7 bases between the two ends. CDR3 nucleotides: TGTGCCAGCAGCCGTCAGTACGAGCAGTACTTC. Encoded protein: CASSRQYEQYF.

The rearrangement joins TRBV11-2 to TRBJ2-1, with TRBD2 as a possible D gene (6 bases). Germline-derived CDR1 and CDR2 are SGHAT and FQNNGV. The CDR3 is 15 residues long. Between the trimmed V and J ends, which lost 0 bases and 6 bases, there was a span of 12 bases. The CDR3 coding sequence is TGTGCCAGCAGCTTAGAGTCTAGCGAAGGCAATGAGCAGTTCTTC. This encodes CASSLESSEGNEQFF.

The chain is built from TRBV10-3 and TRBJ1-5; tentatively, D is TRBD1 (5 bases). The germline V gene has CDR1 ENHRY and CDR2 SYGVKD. V lost 3 bases and J 5 bases, leaving 17 bases between the germline ends. The CDR3 spans 16 residues. CDR3 residues: CAISEYGTASDQPQHF. CDR3 bases: TGTGCCATCAGTGAATACGGGACGGCAAGCGATCAGCCCCAGCATTTT.